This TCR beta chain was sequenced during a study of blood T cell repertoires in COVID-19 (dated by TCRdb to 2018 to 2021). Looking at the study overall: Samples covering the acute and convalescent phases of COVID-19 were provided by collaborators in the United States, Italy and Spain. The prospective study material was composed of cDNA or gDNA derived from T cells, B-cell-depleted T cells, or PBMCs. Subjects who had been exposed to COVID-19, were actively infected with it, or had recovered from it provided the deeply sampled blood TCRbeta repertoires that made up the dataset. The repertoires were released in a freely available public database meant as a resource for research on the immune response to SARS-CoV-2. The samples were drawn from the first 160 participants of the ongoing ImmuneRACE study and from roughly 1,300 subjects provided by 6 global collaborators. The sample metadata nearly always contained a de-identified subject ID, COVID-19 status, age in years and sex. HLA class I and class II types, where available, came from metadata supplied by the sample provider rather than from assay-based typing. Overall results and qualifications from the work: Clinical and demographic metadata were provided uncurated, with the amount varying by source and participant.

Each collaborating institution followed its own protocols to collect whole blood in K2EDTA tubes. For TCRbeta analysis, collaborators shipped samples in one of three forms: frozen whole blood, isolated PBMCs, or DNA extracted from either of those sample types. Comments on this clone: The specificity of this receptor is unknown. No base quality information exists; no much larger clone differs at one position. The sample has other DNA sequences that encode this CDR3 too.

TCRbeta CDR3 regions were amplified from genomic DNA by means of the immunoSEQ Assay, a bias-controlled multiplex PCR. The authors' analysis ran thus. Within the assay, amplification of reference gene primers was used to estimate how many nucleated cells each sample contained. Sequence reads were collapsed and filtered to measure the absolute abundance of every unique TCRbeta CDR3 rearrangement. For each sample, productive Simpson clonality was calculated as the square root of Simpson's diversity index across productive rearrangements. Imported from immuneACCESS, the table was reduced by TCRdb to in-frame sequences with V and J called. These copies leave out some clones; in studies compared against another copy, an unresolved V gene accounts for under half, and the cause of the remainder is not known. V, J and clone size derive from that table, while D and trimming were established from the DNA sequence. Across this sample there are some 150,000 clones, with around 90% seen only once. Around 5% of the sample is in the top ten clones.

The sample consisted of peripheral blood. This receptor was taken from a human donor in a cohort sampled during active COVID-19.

The CDR3 region: CASSYARETQYF. The bases read TGTGCCAGCAGTTACGCTAGAGAGACCCAGTACTTC. The chain uses TRBV6-6 and TRBJ2-5; the D gene cannot be named for sure. The germline V gene (reference sequence) specifies MNHNY as CDR1 and SVGAGI as CDR2. The CDR3 spans 12 residues, from the cysteine through the phenylalanine. Left in the record is the CDR3 DNA by itself, 36 bases read in frame from the first base. V and J lose 2 bases and 4 bases, and a span of 5 bases separates them.